This is a list of T cell receptor beta chains from one sample in a study of blood T cell repertoires in COVID-19. Method: immunoSEQ multiplex PCR; TCRdb's copy keeps in-frame clones and lacks some. The sample yields 300,000 to 450,000 clones, about 88% seen once. Sequenced: PBMCs or T cells enriched from blood (not recorded which). Receptors were obtained from a woman aged 18-35 years who had recovered from COVID-19. CDR3s include the opening cysteine and the closing phenylalanine or tryptophan. D genes are given only for firm matches. Part of the rows lack a size; the others show once, few, many or a class for expanded clones.

abundance,v_gene,j_gene,d_gene,CDR3aa,CDR3nt
few,TRBV24-1,TRBJ1-1,.,CATSDPVSREAFF,TGTGCCACCAGTGATCCCGTTAGTAGAGAAGCTTTCTTT
.,TRBV30,TRBJ1-2,TRBD1,CAWSVRRGDGYTF,TGTGCCTGGAGTGTACGCAGGGGGGATGGCTACACCTTC
.,TRBV6-2/TRBV6-3,TRBJ1-5,.,CASSWGVNQPQHF,TGTGCCAGCAGTTGGGGGGTCAATCAGCCCCAGCATTTT
.,TRBV7-3,TRBJ1-1,.,CASSLYATGTEAFF,TGTGCCAGCAGCTTGTATGCTACCGGCACTGAAGCTTTCTTT
.,TRBV3-1/TRBV3-2,TRBJ2-3,.,CASSLLTDTQYF,TGTGCCAGCAGCCTACTCACAGATACGCAGTATTTT
.,TRBV6-6,TRBJ2-2,TRBD1,CASTSWDRGSGELFF,TGTGCCAGCACCTCCTGGGACAGGGGGTCCGGGGAGCTGTTTTTT
.,TRBV7-9,TRBJ2-1,TRBD1,CASSFRGREPDEQFF,TGTGCCAGCAGCTTCAGGGGGCGCGAGCCCGATGAGCAGTTCTTC
.,TRBV6-5,TRBJ1-5,TRBD1,CASSRDRVRQPQHF,TGTGCCAGCAGTAGGGACAGGGTGAGGCAGCCCCAGCATTTT
.,TRBV10-3,TRBJ1-2,.,CAISESAVNYGYTF,TGTGCCATCAGTGAGTCGGCCGTCAACTATGGCTACACCTTC
.,TRBV7-9,TRBJ1-2,TRBD1,CASSYPGQGDYGYTF,TGTGCCAGCAGTTACCCCGGACAGGGAGACTATGGCTACACCTTC
.,TRBV2,TRBJ2-1,.,CASSENLGGNEQFF,TGTGCCAGCAGTGAAAATCTCGGAGGCAATGAGCAGTTCTTC
few,TRBV12-3/TRBV12-4,TRBJ1-1,.,CASGLSNTEAFF,TGTGCCAGCGGCCTCTCGAACACTGAAGCTTTCTTT
.,TRBV11-2,TRBJ2-7,.,CASSLDRGGDEQYF,TGTGCCAGCAGCTTAGATCGGGGAGGCGACGAGCAGTACTTC
once,TRBV4-1,TRBJ1-6,.,CASSQTRGSYNSPLHF,TGCGCCAGCAGCCAAACCCGGGGGTCCTATAATTCACCCCTCCACTTT
.,TRBV18,TRBJ2-4,.,CACSRKNIQYF,TGTGCCTGCTCGAGGAAAAACATTCAGTACTTC
.,TRBV3-1/TRBV3-2,TRBJ1-2,TRBD1,CASSPTAGTGYSYGYTF,TGTGCCAGCAGCCCAACTGCCGGGACAGGGTATAGCTATGGCTACACCTTC
.,TRBV7-8,TRBJ1-2,.,CASSLSGLTYGYTF,TGTGCCAGCAGCTTATCCGGTCTTACCTATGGCTACACCTTC
few,TRBV15,TRBJ1-4,.,CATSRAREGSEKLFF,TGTGCCACCAGCAGAGCCAGGGAGGGAAGTGAAAAACTGTTTTTT
once,TRBV6-5,TRBJ1-3,.,CASRGPGNTIYF,TGTGCCAGCAGGGGGCCTGGAAACACCATATATTTT
.,TRBV11-3,TRBJ2-1,.,CASSGGPRVDEQFF,TGTGCCAGCAGCGGGGGCCCCAGGGTGGATGAGCAGTTCTTC
.,TRBV7-8,TRBJ1-6,.,CASSFLDRPDSPLHF,TGTGCCAGCAGCTTCCTAGACAGGCCGGATTCACCCCTCCACTTT
few,TRBV2,TRBJ2-7,TRBD1,CASSQGQGFSYEQYF,TGTGCCAGCAGTCAGGGACAGGGATTCTCCTACGAGCAGTACTTC
.,TRBV5-1,TRBJ1-4,TRBD1,CASSLKTGGNEKLFF,TGCGCCAGCAGCTTAAAGACAGGGGGTAATGAAAAACTGTTTTTT
once,TRBV6-5,TRBJ1-1,.,CASKRQVVTEAFF,TGTGCCAGCAAAAGACAGGTAGTCACTGAAGCTTTCTTT
.,TRBV7-2,TRBJ2-3,TRBD2,CASSPLAGGSTDTQYF,TGTGCCAGCAGTCCTCTAGCGGGGGGAAGCACAGATACGCAGTATTTT
.,TRBV7-2,TRBJ1-5,.,CASSTRANQPQHF,TGTGCCAGCAGCACTAGAGCTAATCAGCCCCAGCATTTT
.,TRBV7-6,TRBJ2-3,TRBD2,CASSFGTTGDTQYF,TGTGCCAGCAGCTTTGGGACTACGGGGGATACGCAGTATTTT
.,TRBV11-1,TRBJ1-6,.,CASSAQSNNSPLHF,TGTGCCAGCAGCGCCCAGTCGAATAATTCACCCCTCCACTTT
.,TRBV7-9,TRBJ1-2,TRBD1,CASTERGGAGYGYTF,TGTGCCAGCACCGAGCGAGGGGGCGCGGGCTATGGCTACACCTTC
.,TRBV5-1,TRBJ2-7,TRBD2,CASSLAWGGYEQYF,TGCGCCAGCAGCTTGGCGTGGGGGGGCTACGAGCAGTACTTC
.,TRBV9,TRBJ1-2,TRBD1,CASSVAGPGQGNDGYTF,TGTGCCAGCAGCGTAGCCGGCCCGGGACAGGGTAATGATGGCTACACCTTC
.,TRBV6-5,TRBJ2-7,TRBD1,CASSYMPGQPYEQYF,TGTGCCAGCAGTTACATGCCGGGACAGCCCTACGAGCAGTACTTC
.,TRBV19,TRBJ1-2,.,CASSILPPVAGYGYTF,TGTGCCAGTAGTATTCTCCCCCCCGTCGCGGGCTATGGCTACACCTTC
.,TRBV5-1,TRBJ1-5,.,CASSLGAGQGGQPQHF,TGCGCCAGCAGCTTGGGGGCCGGGCAGGGAGGACAGCCCCAGCATTTT
.,TRBV2,TRBJ1-2,.,CASRPIGDTSSYGYTF,TGTGCCAGCAGACCGATAGGGGACACCTCCTCATATGGCTACACCTTC
.,TRBV28,TRBJ1-2,.,CASRGDYGYTF,TGTGCCAGCAGAGGGGACTATGGCTACACCTTC
.,TRBV28,TRBJ1-1,TRBD1,CASSYRGTTEAFF,TGTGCCAGCAGTTACAGGGGTACCACTGAAGCTTTCTTT
.,TRBV5-1,TRBJ2-5,TRBD1,CASSVATGGIETQYF,TGCGCCAGCAGCGTCGCGACAGGGGGTATTGAGACCCAGTACTTC
.,TRBV13,TRBJ1-1,TRBD1,CASSFSGFGDRENTEAFF,TGTGCCAGCAGCTTCTCAGGATTCGGGGACAGGGAGAACACTGAAGCTTTCTTT
.,TRBV7-2,TRBJ1-3,.,CASSSPGAGNTIYF,TGTGCCAGCAGCTCGCCGGGAGCTGGAAACACCATATATTTT
.,TRBV11-2,TRBJ1-4,.,CASSRSGISSGNEKLFF,TGTGCCAGCAGCCGTTCCGGGATTTCCTCAGGCAATGAAAAACTGTTTTTT
.,TRBV11-3,TRBJ2-6,TRBD1,CASSPGQGASGANVLTF,TGTGCCAGCAGCCCAGGACAGGGGGCCTCTGGGGCCAACGTCCTGACTTTC
.,TRBV30,TRBJ2-3,TRBD2,CAWVRGVTSTDTQYF,TGTGCCTGGGTCCGGGGGGTTACTAGCACAGATACGCAGTATTTT
.,TRBV19,TRBJ1-2,.,CASSAATGFYGYTF,TGTGCCAGTAGTGCCGCAACAGGGTTCTATGGCTACACCTTC
.,TRBV9,TRBJ1-2,TRBD1,CASSPDLTGGSYGYTF,TGTGCCAGCAGCCCCGACTTGACAGGGGGCAGCTATGGCTACACCTTC
.,TRBV5-6,TRBJ2-1,.,CASSLVPFISYNEQFF,TGTGCCAGCAGCTTGGTTCCTTTTATCTCCTACAATGAGCAGTTCTTC
.,TRBV19,TRBJ2-7,TRBD1,CASSMTGLGYEQYF,TGTGCCAGTAGTATGACAGGGCTAGGGTACGAGCAGTACTTC
.,TRBV11-2,TRBJ1-2,.,CASSRGMIDGYTF,TGTGCCAGCAGCCGCGGGATGATAGATGGCTACACCTTC
.,TRBV12-5,TRBJ2-2,TRBD1,CASADRERTGELFF,TGTGCTAGTGCGGACAGGGAAAGAACCGGGGAGCTGTTTTTT